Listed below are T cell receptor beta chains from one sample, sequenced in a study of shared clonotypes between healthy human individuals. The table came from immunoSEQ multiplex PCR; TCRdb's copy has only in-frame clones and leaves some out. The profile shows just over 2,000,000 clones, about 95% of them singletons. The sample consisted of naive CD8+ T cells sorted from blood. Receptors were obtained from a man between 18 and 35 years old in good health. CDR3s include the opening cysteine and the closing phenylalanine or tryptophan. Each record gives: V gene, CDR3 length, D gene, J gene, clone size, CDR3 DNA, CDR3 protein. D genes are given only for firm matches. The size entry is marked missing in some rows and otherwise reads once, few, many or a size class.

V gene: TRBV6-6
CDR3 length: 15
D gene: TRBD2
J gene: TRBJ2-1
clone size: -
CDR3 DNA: TGTGCCAGCACCAAGGGCCTAGCGGGGGGAAATGAGCAGTTCTTC
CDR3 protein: CASTKGLAGGNEQFF

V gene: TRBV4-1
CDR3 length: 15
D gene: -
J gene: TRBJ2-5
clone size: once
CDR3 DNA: TGCGCCAGCAGCCATCCGGTGGGCACGGGGGAGACCCAGTACTTC
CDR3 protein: CASSHPVGTGETQYF

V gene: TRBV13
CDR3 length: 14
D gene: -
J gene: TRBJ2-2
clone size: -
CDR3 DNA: TGTGCCAGCAGCCCATTTCGAGGGACCGGGGAGCTGTTTTTT
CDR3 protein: CASSPFRGTGELFF

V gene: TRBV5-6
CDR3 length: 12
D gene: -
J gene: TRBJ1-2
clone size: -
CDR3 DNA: TGTGCCAGCAGCTCGGGGAACTATGGCTACACCTTC
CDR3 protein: CASSSGNYGYTF

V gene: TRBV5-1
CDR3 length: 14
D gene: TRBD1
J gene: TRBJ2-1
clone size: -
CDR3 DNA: TGCGCCAGCAGTTTTACAACAGGGGACAATGAGCAGTTCTTC
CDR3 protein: CASSFTTGDNEQFF

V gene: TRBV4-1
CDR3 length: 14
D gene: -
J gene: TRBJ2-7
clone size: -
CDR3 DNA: TGCGCCAGCAGCCAAGACACCAGATCCTACGAGCAGTACTTC
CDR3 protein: CASSQDTRSYEQYF

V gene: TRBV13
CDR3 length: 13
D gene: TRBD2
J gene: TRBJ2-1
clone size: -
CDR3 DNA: TGTGCCAGCAGCTTAGCGGGAGGGGGTGAGCAGTTCTTC
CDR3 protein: CASSLAGGGEQFF

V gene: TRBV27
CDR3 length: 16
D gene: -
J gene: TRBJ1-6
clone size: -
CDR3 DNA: TGTGCCAGCAGTTTGCTGAAACGTACCAATAATTCACCCCTCCACTTT
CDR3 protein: CASSLLKRTNNSPLHF

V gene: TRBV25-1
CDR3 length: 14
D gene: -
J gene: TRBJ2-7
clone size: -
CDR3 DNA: TGTGCCAGCAGTGAAGAACCCTGCTCCTACGAGCAGTACTTC
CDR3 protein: CASSEEPCSYEQYF

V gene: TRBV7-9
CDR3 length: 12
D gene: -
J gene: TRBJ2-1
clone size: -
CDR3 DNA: TGTGCCAGCAGCTGGGGCTTCAATGAGCAGTTCTTC
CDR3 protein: CASSWGFNEQFF

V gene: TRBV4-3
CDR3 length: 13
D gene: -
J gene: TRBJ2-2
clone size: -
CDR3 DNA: TGCGCCAGCAGCCAAGAGGCCACCGGGGAGCTGTTTTTT
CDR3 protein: CASSQEATGELFF

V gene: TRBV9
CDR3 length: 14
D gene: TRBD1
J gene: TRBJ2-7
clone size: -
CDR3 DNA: TGTGCCAGCAGCGTTGGGACAGGGTTCTACGAGCAGTACTTC
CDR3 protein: CASSVGTGFYEQYF

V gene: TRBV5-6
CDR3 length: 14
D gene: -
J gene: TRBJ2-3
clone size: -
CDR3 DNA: TGTGCCAGCAGCTTGGAGGGGGGGCAAAATACGCAGTATTTT
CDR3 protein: CASSLEGGQNTQYF

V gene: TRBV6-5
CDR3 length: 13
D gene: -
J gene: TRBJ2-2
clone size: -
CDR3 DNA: TGTGCCAGCAGTTACGGGGGCACTGGGGAGCTGTTTTTT
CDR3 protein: CASSYGGTGELFF

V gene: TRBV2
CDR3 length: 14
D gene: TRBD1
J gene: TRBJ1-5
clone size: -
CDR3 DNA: TGTGCCAGCAGTGAAGAAGGGGGCGGACAGCCCCAGCATTTT
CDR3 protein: CASSEEGGGQPQHF

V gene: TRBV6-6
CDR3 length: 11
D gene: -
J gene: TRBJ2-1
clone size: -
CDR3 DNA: TGTGCCAGCCAGAGTAACAATGAGCAGTTCTTC
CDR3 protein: CASQSNNEQFF

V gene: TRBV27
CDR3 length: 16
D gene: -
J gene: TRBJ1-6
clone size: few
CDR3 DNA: TGTGCCAGCAGTTTGGGGCCCGGGGTGGGTAATTCACCCCTCCACTTT
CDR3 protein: CASSLGPGVGNSPLHF

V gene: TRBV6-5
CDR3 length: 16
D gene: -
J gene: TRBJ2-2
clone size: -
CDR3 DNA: TGTGCCAGCAGTTATGGGGTCGGGGCGAACACCGGGGAGCTGTTTTTT
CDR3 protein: CASSYGVGANTGELFF

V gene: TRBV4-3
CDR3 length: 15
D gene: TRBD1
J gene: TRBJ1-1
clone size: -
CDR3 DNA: TGCGCCAGCAGCCACAGGACAGGGGGCTACACTGAAGCTTTCTTT
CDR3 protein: CASSHRTGGYTEAFF

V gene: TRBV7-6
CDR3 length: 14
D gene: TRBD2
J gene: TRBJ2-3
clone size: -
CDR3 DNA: TGTGCCAGCAGCTCTGCGGGGGGAGGAGATACGCAGTATTTT
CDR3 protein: CASSSAGGGDTQYF

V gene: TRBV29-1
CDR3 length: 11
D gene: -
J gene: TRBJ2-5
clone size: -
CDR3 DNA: TGCAGCGTCGGGATGGGGGAGACCCAGTACTTC
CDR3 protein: CSVGMGETQYF

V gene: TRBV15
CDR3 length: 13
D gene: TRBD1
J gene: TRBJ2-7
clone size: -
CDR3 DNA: TGTGCGACGGGACAGGTGAACTCCTACGAGCAGTACTTC
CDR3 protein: CATGQVNSYEQYF

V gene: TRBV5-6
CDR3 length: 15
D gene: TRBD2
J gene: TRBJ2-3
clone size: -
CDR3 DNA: TGTGCCAGCAGTTATAGCGGGAGGAACACAGATACGCAGTATTTT
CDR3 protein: CASSYSGRNTDTQYF

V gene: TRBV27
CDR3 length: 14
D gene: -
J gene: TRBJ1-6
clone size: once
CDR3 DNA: TGTGCCAGCAGTAGGCGGGAGTGGGATTCACCCCTCCACTTT
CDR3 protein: CASSRREWDSPLHF

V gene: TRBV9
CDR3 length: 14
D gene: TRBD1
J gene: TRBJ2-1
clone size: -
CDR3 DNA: TGTGCCAGCGCTACCGGGACAGGGTGGAATGAGCAGTTCTTC
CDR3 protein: CASATGTGWNEQFF

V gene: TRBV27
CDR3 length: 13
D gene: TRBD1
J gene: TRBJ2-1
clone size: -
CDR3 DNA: TGTGCCAGCAAGGGGACAGGGAACAATGAGCAGTTCTTC
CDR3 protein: CASKGTGNNEQFF

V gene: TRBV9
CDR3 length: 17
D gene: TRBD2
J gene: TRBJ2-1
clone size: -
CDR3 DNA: TGTGCCAGCAGCGTCTCAGAGGAGGCTAGCGGTACCAATGAGCAGTTCTTC
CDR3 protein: CASSVSEEASGTNEQFF

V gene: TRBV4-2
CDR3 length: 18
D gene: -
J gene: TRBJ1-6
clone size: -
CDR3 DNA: TGTGCCAGCAGCCCTTCATACGCCAGTATCTCCTATAATTCACCCCTCCACTTT
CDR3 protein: CASSPSYASISYNSPLHF

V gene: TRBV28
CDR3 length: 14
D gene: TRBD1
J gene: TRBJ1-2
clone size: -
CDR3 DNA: TGTGCCAGCAGTACCGGGACAGGCGGCTATGGCTACACCTTC
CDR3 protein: CASSTGTGGYGYTF

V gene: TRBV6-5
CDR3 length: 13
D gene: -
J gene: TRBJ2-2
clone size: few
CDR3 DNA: TGTGCCAGCAGTTCACCCCGGGGAGGGGAGCTGTTTTTT
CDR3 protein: CASSSPRGGELFF

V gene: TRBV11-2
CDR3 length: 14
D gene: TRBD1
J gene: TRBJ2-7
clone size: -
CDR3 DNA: TGTGCCAGCAGCTTAGAAGCAGGGGGCTACGAGCAGTACTTC
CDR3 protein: CASSLEAGGYEQYF

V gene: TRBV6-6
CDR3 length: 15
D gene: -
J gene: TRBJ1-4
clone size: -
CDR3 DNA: TGTGCCAGCAGTCGACCGGACGGACAAAATGAAAAACTGTTTTTT
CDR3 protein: CASSRPDGQNEKLFF

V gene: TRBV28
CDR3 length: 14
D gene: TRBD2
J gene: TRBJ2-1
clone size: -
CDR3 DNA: TGTGCCTCCTCTAGGCGGGGGGGTTACAATGAGCAGTTCTTC
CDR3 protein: CASSRRGGYNEQFF

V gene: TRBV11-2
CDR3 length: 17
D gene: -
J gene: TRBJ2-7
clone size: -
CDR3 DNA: TGTGCCAGCAGCTTAAATACTATTGGGCTAGGGGTCTACGAGCAGTACTTC
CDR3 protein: CASSLNTIGLGVYEQYF

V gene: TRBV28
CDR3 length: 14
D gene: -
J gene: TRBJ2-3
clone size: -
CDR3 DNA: TGTGCCAGCAGCATCCAGGGGCGCACAGATACGCAGTATTTT
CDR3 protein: CASSIQGRTDTQYF

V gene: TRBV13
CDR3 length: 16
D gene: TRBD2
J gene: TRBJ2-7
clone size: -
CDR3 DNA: TGTGCCAGCAGCTTAAGGGGCGGGAGGGGTTCCTACGAGCAGTACTTC
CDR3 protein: CASSLRGGRGSYEQYF

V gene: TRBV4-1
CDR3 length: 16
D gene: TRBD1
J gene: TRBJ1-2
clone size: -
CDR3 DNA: TGCGCCAGCAGCCAAGAAAGGGGACAGAGCAGCTATGGCTACACCTTC
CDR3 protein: CASSQERGQSSYGYTF

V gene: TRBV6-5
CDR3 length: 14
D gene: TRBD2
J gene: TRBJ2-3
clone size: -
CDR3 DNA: TGTGCCAGCTTCGGGGGGGGCATCACAGATACGCAGTATTTT
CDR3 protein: CASFGGGITDTQYF

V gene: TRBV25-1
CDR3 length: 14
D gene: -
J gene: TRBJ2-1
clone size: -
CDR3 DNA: TGTGCCAGCAGGGACTCAGCGGCATACAATGAGCAGTTCTTC
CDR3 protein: CASRDSAAYNEQFF

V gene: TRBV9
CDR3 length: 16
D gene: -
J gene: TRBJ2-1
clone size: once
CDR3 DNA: TGTGCCAGCAGCGTAGACGGAGGGGGCGCCTTGAATGAGCAGTTCTTC
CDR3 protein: CASSVDGGGALNEQFF

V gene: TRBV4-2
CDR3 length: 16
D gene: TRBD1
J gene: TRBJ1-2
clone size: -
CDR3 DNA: TGTGCCAGCAGCCAAGAGAGCGCAGGGGGCGACTATGGCTACACCTTC
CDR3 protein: CASSQESAGGDYGYTF

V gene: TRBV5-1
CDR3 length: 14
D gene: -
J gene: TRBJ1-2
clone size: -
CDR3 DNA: TGCGCCAGCAGCTTGAGTAACCAGAACTATGGCTACACCTTC
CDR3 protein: CASSLSNQNYGYTF

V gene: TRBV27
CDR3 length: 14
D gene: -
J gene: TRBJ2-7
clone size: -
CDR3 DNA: TGTGCCAGCAGCCTATCCCGGGACCCTCAGGAGCAGTACTTC
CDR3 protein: CASSLSRDPQEQYF

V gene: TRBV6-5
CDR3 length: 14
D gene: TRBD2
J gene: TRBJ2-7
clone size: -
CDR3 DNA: TGTGCCAGCAGTACCGGGACTAGAATTTACGAGCAGTACTTC
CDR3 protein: CASSTGTRIYEQYF

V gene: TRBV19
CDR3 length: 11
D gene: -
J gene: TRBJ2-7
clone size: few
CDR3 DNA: TGTGCCAGTAGTGCTAACTACGAGCAGTACTTC
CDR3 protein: CASSANYEQYF

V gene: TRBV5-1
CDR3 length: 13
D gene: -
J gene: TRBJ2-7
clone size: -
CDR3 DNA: TGCGCCAGCAGCTTGGTGAAGGATTACGAGCAGTACTTC
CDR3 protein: CASSLVKDYEQYF

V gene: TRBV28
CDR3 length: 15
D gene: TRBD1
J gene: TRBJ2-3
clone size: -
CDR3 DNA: TGTGCCAGCAGGCCCGGGACAGGCCTCACAGATACGCAGTATTTT
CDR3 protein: CASRPGTGLTDTQYF